These 25 T cell receptor beta chains originate from one sample sequenced in a study of OX40 agonist ivuxolimab in advanced cancers. The repertoire was sequenced with immunoSEQ multiplex PCR; TCRdb's copy has only in-frame clones and lacks some. The repertoire consists of 100,000 or so clones, with more than 95% occurring once and the leading ten covering just over 2%. The sample was CD4+ or CD8+ T cells sorted from blood, taken in a trial of the OX40 agonist ivuxolimab. These receptors all stem from an adult with an advanced solid tumor such as melanoma, head and neck, liver or kidney cancer.

This clone occurred once. The rearrangement joins TRBV14 to TRBJ1-1, with unresolved D. The CDR3 is 14 residues long. Trimming left V 0 bases short and J 3 bases short, with 8 bases between. Germline CDR1 SGHDN, CDR2 FVKESK. The CDR3 bases are TGTGCCAGCAGCCAAGATCTATCCCACACTGAAGCTTTCTTT. Its translation is CASSQDLSHTEAFF.

The rearrangement links TRBV2 to TRBJ2-7; TRBD1 matches at 10 bases. Germline CDR1 reads SNHLY; CDR2 reads FYNNEI. The CDR3 consists of 15 residues. J gave up 6 bases and V 1 base, and 6 bases lay outside the gene matches. This chain's CDR3 is CASSEGTGGLSEQYF. The CDR3 DNA reads as TGTGCCAGCAGTGAAGGGACAGGGGGACTCTCCGAGCAGTACTTC.

The chain uses TRBV19 and TRBJ1-4; D is uncertain. The V end was cut by 8 bases, the J end by 0 bases, with 7 bases between. The CDR3 loop spans 13 amino acids. Germline assignment: CDR1 LNHDA and CDR2 SQIVND (reference sequence). Here the CDR3 DNA reads TGTGCCAGTGGGCGCGCAACTAATGAAAAACTGTTTTTT. Its protein is CASGRATNEKLFF.

The chain employs TRBV27 and TRBJ1-1; tentatively, D is TRBD1 (6 bases). The CDR3 sequence is 15 residues long. Germline values: CDR1 MNHEY, CDR2 SMNVEV (reference sequence). Trimming removed 1 base from V and 4 bases from J, with 13 bases in between. CDR3 sequence: CASSLWLGARTEAFF. CDR3 sequence (DNA): TGTGCCAGCAGTTTATGGTTGGGGGCGCGCACTGAAGCTTTCTTT.

This clone was seen only a few times. The rearrangement links TRBV13 to TRBJ2-7; D not resolved. The V and J ends lost 1 base and 6 bases respectively, with 7 bases between them. Per germline, CDR1 PRHDT and CDR2 FYEKMQ (reference sequence). CDR3 length: 12 amino acids. CDR3 nucleotide sequence: TGTGCCAGCAGCTTAGCCTTATCCGAGCAGTACTTC. This translates into CASSLALSEQYF.

The rearrangement links TRBV5-8 to TRBJ2-2; D gene ambiguous. This CDR3 spans 12 amino acids. V was trimmed by 4 bases and J by 3 bases, leaving 4 bases between them. Germline CDR1 SGHTS, CDR2 YDEGEE. Written as DNA, the CDR3 is TGTGCCAGCAGCACATACACCGGGGAGCTGTTTTTT. Translated, it gives CASSTYTGELFF.

The V and J genes are TRBV27 and TRBJ1-5, with D uncertain. Germline values: CDR1 MNHEY, CDR2 SMNVEV (reference sequence). The CDR3 runs to 14 residues. Trimming removed 8 bases from V and 0 bases from J, with 11 bases in between. CDR3 sequence reads: CASAAVISNQPQHF. The CDR3 DNA reads as TGTGCCAGCGCTGCAGTTATTAGCAATCAGCCCCAGCATTTT.

To note about this clone: Other DNA sequences in the sample encode the same CDR3. The rearrangement links TRBV5-1 to TRBJ1-3; D ambiguous. Germline CDR1 and CDR2: SGHRS and YFSETQ. There are 14 residues in the CDR3. Trimming pared 0 bases from V and 4 bases from J, leaving 8 bases between. CDR3 protein: CASSLEGSGNTIYF. Written as DNA, the CDR3 is TGCGCCAGCAGCTTGGAGGGCTCAGGAAACACCATATATTTT. Filled out from reference TRBV5-1 and TRBJ1-3, the complete variable domain reads KAGVTQTPRYLIKTRGQQVTLSCSPISGHRSVSWYQQTPGQGLQFLFEYFSETQRNKGNFPGRFSGRQFSNSRSEMNVSTLELGDSALYLCASSLEGSGNTIYFGEGSWLTVV.

The chain joins TRBV7-7 to TRBJ2-1; no reliable D call. The CDR3 runs 17 residues. V was pared by 5 bases and J by 0 bases, with 17 bases between. Germline V gene sequence: CDR1 SSHAT, CDR2 FNYEAQ (reference sequence). The CDR3 DNA follows: TGTGCCAGCAGCCAAACACCGGTAGTGAGCTCCTACAATGAGCAGTTCTTC. Its translation: CASSQTPVVSSYNEQFF.

The J gene is TRBJ1-1, the V gene TRBV25-1; D remains unclear. CDR1 MGHDK and CDR2 SYGVNS come from the germline V gene. This CDR3 contains 14 residues. Trimming cost V 3 bases and J 3 bases, with 11 bases left between them. The CDR3 DNA follows: TGTGCCAGCAGTGACCGAAAGTGGGACACTGAAGCTTTCTTT. Amino acids: CASSDRKWDTEAFF.

The chain is built from TRBV7-3 and TRBJ2-3; D possibly corresponds to TRBD2 (6 bases). Germline lookup yields CDR1 SGHTA and CDR2 FQGTGA. The CDR3 has 15 residues. Trimming took 5 bases from V and 0 from J, leaving 12 bases between them. The CDR3 DNA sequence: TGTGCCAGCAGCCCCGGGACTTCGAGCACAGATACGCAGTATTTT. Its protein product is CASSPGTSSTDTQYF. Based on the CDR3 plus reference TRBV7-3 and TRBJ2-3, the full variable domain is GAGVSQTPSNKVTEKGKYVELRCDPISGHTALYWYRQSLGQGPEFLIYFQGTGAADDSGLPNDRFFAVRPEGSVSTLKIQRTERGDSAVYLCASSPGTSSTDTQYFGPGTRLTVL.

This chain joins TRBV4-1 and TRBJ2-1, with unresolved D. Germline V lookup: CDR1 MGHRA, CDR2 YSYEKL. The CDR3 runs to 13 residues. V was pared by 2 bases and J by 7 bases, with 9 bases between. CDR3 in amino acids: CASSQTERNEQFF. In DNA form, the CDR3 reads TGCGCCAGCAGCCAAACCGAGCGAAATGAGCAGTTCTTC.

V is TRBV4-1 and J is TRBJ2-4; D perhaps matches TRBD1 (6 bases). Germline CDR1 MGHRA, CDR2 YSYEKL. The CDR3 runs 16 residues. V lost 11 bases and J 2 bases, leaving 22 bases between the germline ends. In DNA, the CDR3 is TGCGCCGATATTACCTCGGCAGGGGTGACCAAAAACATTCAGTACTTC. As protein: CADITSAGVTKNIQYF.

V usage is TRBV9 and J usage is TRBJ2-1; D remains unclear. Germline CDR1 and CDR2: SGDLS and YYNGEE. V lost 0 bases and J 1 base, leaving 5 bases between the germline ends. This CDR3 has 14 residues. CDR3 sequence: CASSVGGSYNEQFF. For the CDR3, the DNA is TGTGCCAGCAGCGTAGGGGGTTCCTACAATGAGCAGTTCTTC.

The V call is TRBV19, the J call TRBJ2-1; D unclear. Germline CDR1 reads LNHDA; CDR2 reads SQIVND (reference sequence). This CDR3 is built from 13 residues. With 2 bases removed from V and 2 bases from J, the gap between germline ends came to 4 bases. The CDR3 spells CASSITPYNEQFF. The CDR3 DNA sequence: TGTGCCAGTAGTATAACCCCCTACAATGAGCAGTTCTTC.

This sequence joins TRBV27 and TRBJ2-7; 7 bases agree with TRBD1. V was pared by 5 bases and J by 2 bases, with 12 bases of the junction left unmatched. CDR3 length: 16 amino acids. The V gene's germline CDR1 is MNHEY and CDR2 SMNVEV (reference sequence). The CDR3 region is CASSLFGTEGTYEQYF. The CDR3 DNA follows: TGTGCCAGCAGTCTTTTTGGGACAGAAGGGACCTACGAGCAGTACTTC.

The chain is built from TRBV27 and TRBJ1-1; D remains unclear. V was pared by 0 bases and J by 5 bases, with 7 bases between. The CDR3 totals 13 residues. CDR1 is MNHEY, CDR2 SMNVEV, per germline (reference sequence). The CDR3 sequence is CASSLSWYTEAFF. The CDR3 nucleotides are TGTGCCAGCAGTTTATCGTGGTATACTGAAGCTTTCTTT.

The chain links TRBV6-1 to TRBJ2-7; D gene ambiguous. With 6 bases removed from V and 3 bases from J, the gap between germline ends came to 6 bases. The CDR3 runs 11 residues. The germline CDR1 and CDR2 sequences are MNHNS and SASEGT. This CDR3 reads CASRSNYEQYF. CDR3 sequence (DNA): TGTGCCAGCAGGTCTAACTACGAGCAGTACTTC.

The V call is TRBV18, the J call TRBJ2-3, with 14 bases lining up with TRBD2. V was clipped by 5 bases and J by 2 bases; unmatched bases: 3. CDR1 is KGHSH and CDR2 is LQKENI in the germline V gene. CDR3 length: 16 amino acids. This chain's CDR3 is CASSETSGRATDTQYF. The CDR3 region has the DNA TGTGCCAGCTCAGAGACTAGCGGGAGGGCCACAGATACGCAGTATTTT.

The V and J genes are TRBV4-1 and TRBJ2-3, with 8 bases fitting TRBD2. Looked up from germline, CDR1 is MGHRA and CDR2 is YSYEKL. The CDR3 spans 15 residues. The V segment lost 0 bases and the J segment 4 bases; nucleotides outside the gene matches: 3. The CDR3 region has the DNA TGCGCCAGCAGCCAAGACGTGGGACTAGCAGATACGCAGTATTTT. This sequence encodes CASSQDVGLADTQYF.

The V and J genes are TRBV7-9 and TRBJ2-3; 7 nucleotides line up with TRBD1. Germline trimming cut 1 base from V and 3 bases from J; bases unmatched to any gene: 4. Germline V gene data show CDR1 as SEHNR and CDR2 as FQNEAQ (reference sequence). The CDR3 is made up of 15 amino acids. The CDR3: CASSLGTGETDTQYF. The CDR3 DNA reads TGTGCCAGCAGCTTAGGGACAGGCGAAACAGATACGCAGTATTTT. Full variable domain (rest looked up from reference TRBV7-9 and TRBJ2-3): DTGVSQNPRHKITKRGQNVTFRCDPISEHNRLYWYRQTLGQGPEFLTYFQNEAQLEKSRLLSDRFSAERPKGSFSTLEIQRTEQGDSAMYLCASSLGTGETDTQYFGPGTRLTVL.

The chain carries TRBV27 and TRBJ1-1; D might be TRBD1 (6 bases). V dropped 4 bases and J dropped 1 base, with 7 bases sitting between them. There are 13 residues in the CDR3. Per germline, CDR1 MNHEY and CDR2 SMNVEV (reference sequence). The CDR3 nucleotides read TGTGCCAGCAGTTCACAGGGGAACACTGAAGCTTTCTTT. Translation gives CASSSQGNTEAFF.

The gene calls are TRBV2 and TRBJ2-7, with 7 nucleotides matching TRBD2. This CDR3 contains 15 residues. The trim removed 1 base at V and 2 bases at J, leaving 5 bases unmatched. Germline V gene lookup returns CDR1 SNHLY and CDR2 FYNNEI. In DNA, the CDR3 is TGTGCCAGCAGTGAAGGGGGCGGGAGCGCCTACGAGCAGTACTTC. Translation: CASSEGGGSAYEQYF.

On this clone itself: The junction differs from germline at one of its ends, possibly a read error. The chain combines TRBV6-4 with TRBJ1-5; the D gene is possibly TRBD1 (6 bases). The germline gives CDR1 MRHNA, CDR2 SNTAGT. CDR3 length: 12 residues. CDR3 DNA sequence: TGTGCCTGCAGGGGAAGCAATCAGCCCCAGCATTTT. Translating gives CACRGSNQPQHF.

The chain is built from TRBV7-9 and TRBJ2-1; the match to TRBD2 covers 9 bases. Germline CDR1 reads SEHNR; CDR2 reads FQNEAQ (reference sequence). The CDR3 length is 16 residues. Losses at the gene ends were 4 bases for V and 8 bases for J; bases not matched to a gene: 12. The CDR3 region has the DNA TGTGCCAGCAGCTCGATTCCGGGACTAGCTTATGATGAGCAGTTCTTC. It codes for CASSSIPGLAYDEQFF.